This T cell receptor (beta chain) is drawn from a study of blood T cell repertoires in COVID-19. Looking at the study overall: In Cohort 3, a recovered donor had either two negative PCRs, clearance, or symptom resolution. T cells, B-cell-depleted T cells, or PBMCs provided the cDNA or gDNA that served as material.

CDR1 and CDR2 from the germline V gene are SGHVS and FNYEAQ. The ends were cut back, 0 bases at V and 7 bases at J, with 12 bases in the middle. This CDR3 has 14 residues. Authors' methods: Counts of nucleated cells, estimated from reference gene primer amplification, were obtained. Libraries were prepared by immunoSEQ multiplex PCR; TCRdb keeps only in-frame clonotypes and omits some of them. V and J calls and clone size come straight from that table; D and trimming were deduced from the DNA. This table holds fewer than 250,000 clones, about nine tenths found once. Cohorts were based on clinical histories the participants reported.

The TCR sequence derives from a man aged 30-40 years in a cohort exposed to, infected with or recovered from COVID-19 (not recorded which). The V gene is TRBV7-6, the J gene TRBJ1-2; a possible D gene is TRBD1 (5 bases). Sequencing input: PBMCs or T cells enriched from blood (not recorded which). As DNA, the CDR3 is TGTGCCAGCAGCTTAGCTCAGGGAGGGAGTGGCTACACCTTC. It codes for CASSLAQGGSGYTF.